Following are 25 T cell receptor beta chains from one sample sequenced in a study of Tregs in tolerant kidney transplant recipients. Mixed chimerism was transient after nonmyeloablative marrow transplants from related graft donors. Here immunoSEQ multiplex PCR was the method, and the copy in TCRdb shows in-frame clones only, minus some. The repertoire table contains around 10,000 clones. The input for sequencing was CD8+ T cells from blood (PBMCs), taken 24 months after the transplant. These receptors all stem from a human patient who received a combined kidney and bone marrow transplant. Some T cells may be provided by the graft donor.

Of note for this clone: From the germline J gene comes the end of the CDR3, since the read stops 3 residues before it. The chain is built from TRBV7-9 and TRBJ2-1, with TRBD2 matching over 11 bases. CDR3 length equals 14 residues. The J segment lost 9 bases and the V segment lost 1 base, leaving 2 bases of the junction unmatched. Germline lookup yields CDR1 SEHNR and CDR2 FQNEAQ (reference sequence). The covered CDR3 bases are TGTGCCAGCAGCTTAGTACTAGCGGGAGTTGAG. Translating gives CASSLVLAGVE. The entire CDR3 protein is CASSLVLAGVEQFF.

CDR3 amino acids: CSAYSGNYGYTF. CDR3 DNA (partial): TGCAGCGCCTACAGTGGTAACTATGGC. The rearrangement joins TRBV29-1 to TRBJ1-2; D is ambiguous. Coverage ceases 3 residues before the CDR3 finishes, and the germline J gene fills in the end. CDR1 SQVTM and CDR2 ANQGSEA come from the germline V gene. V was clipped by 7 bases and J by 1 base, with 10 bases between them. This CDR3 spans 12 amino acids.

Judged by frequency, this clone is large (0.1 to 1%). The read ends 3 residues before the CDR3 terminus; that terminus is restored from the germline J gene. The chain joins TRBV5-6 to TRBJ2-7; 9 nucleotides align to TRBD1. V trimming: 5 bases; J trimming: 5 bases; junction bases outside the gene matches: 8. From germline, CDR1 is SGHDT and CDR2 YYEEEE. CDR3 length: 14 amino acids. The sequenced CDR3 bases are TGTGCCAGCAGGTTTTGGGACAGGGCTGACGAG. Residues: CASRFWDRADE. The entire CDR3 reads CASRFWDRADEQYF.

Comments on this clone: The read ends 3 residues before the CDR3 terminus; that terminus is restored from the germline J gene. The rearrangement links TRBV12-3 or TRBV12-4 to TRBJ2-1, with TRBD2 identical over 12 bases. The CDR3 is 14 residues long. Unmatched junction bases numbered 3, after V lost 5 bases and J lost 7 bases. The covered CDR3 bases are TGTGCCAGCAGTATCCTAGCGGGAGGGAATGAG. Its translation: CASSILAGGNE. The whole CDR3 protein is CASSILAGGNEQFF.

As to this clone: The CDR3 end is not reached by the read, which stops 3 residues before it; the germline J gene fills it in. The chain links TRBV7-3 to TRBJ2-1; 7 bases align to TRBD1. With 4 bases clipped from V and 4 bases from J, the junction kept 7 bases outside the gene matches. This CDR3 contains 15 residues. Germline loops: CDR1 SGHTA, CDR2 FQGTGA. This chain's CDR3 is CASSSYRGPYNEQFF. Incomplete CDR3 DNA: TGTGCCAGCAGCTCTTACAGGGGCCCTTACAATGAG.

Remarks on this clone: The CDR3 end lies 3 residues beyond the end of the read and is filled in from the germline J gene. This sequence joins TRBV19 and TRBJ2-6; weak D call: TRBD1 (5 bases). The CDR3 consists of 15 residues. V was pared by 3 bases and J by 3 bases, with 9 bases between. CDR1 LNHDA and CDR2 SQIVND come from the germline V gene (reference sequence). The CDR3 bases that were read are TGTGCCAGTAGTATTGTAGGGGTTGGGGCCAACGTC. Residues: CASSIVGVGANV. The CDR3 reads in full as CASSIVGVGANVLTF.

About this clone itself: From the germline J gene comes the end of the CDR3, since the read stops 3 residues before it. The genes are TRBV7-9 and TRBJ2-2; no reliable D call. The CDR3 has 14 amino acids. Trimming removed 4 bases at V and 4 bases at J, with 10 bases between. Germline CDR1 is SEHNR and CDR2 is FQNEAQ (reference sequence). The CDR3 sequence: CASSSTPTTGELFF. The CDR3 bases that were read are TGTGCCAGCAGCTCGACACCCACCACCGGGGAG.

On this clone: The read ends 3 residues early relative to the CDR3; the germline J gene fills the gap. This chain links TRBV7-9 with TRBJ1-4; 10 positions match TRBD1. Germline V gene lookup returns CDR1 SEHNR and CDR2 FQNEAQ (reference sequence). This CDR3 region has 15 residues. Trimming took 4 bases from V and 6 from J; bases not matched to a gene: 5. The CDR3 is CASSWSGTGDEKLFF. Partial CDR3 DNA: TGTGCCAGCAGCTGGTCCGGGACAGGGGATGAAAAA.

The CDR3 DNA, read in part, is TGTGCCATCAGTGAGTCGAAGCTAGCGGGAGAAGAGACC. Translated, it gives CAISESKLAGEET. The entire CDR3 is CAISESKLAGEETQYF. The J gene is TRBJ2-5, the V gene TRBV10-3; 10 nucleotides align to TRBD2. The DNA ends 3 residues before the CDR3 does, and the rest of the CDR3 is filled in from the germline J gene. Trimming cost V 0 bases and J 3 bases; bases outside gene matches: 4. The CDR3 runs 16 residues. Germline V gene lookup returns CDR1 ENHRY and CDR2 SYGVKD.

CDR3 DNA (partial): TGTGCCAGCAGCTACGGGACAGGGGTTTCCTACGAG. Amino acid sequence: CASSYGTGVSYE. The complete CDR3 sequence is CASSYGTGVSYEQYF. The V gene is TRBV5-4, the J gene TRBJ2-7; 10 nucleotides match TRBD1. The read falls 3 residues short of the CDR3 end, and the missing part is taken from the germline J gene. V was pared by 3 bases and J by 1 base, with 4 bases of the junction left unmatched. The germline V gene encodes CDR1 SGHNT and CDR2 YYREEE (reference sequence). This CDR3 spans 15 amino acids. The full variable domain, its missing parts supplied by reference TRBV5-4 and TRBJ2-7, is ETGVTQSPTHLIKTRGQQVTLRCSSQSGHNTVSWYQQALGQGPQFIFQYYREEENGRGNFPPRFSGLQFPNYSSELNVNALELDDSALYLCASSYGTGVSYEQYFGPGTRLTVT.

The CDR3: CASSSGTLSYEQYF. CDR3 bases read: TGTGCCAGCAGCTCCGGGACTCTTAGCTACGAG. V usage is TRBV7-9 and J usage is TRBJ2-7, with a weak D call TRBD2 (6 bases). Sequencing ends 3 residues short of the CDR3 end; the germline J gene provides the rest. Germline V gene sequence: CDR1 SEHNR, CDR2 FQNEAQ (reference sequence). This CDR3 comprises 14 residues. Trimming stripped 4 bases from V and 3 bases from J, with 13 bases between.

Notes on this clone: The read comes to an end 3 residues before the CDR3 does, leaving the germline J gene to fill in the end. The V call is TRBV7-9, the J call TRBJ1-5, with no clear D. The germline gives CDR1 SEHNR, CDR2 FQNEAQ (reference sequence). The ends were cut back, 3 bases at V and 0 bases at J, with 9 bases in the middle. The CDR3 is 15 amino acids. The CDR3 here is CASSFVGTSNQPQHF. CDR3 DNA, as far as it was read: TGTGCCAGCAGCTTTGTGGGCACTAGCAATCAGCCC.

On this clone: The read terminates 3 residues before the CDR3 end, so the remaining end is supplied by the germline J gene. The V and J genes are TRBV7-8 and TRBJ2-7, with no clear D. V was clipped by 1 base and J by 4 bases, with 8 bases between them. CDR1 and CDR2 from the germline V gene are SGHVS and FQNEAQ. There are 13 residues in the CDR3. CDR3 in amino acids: CASSLGGRYEQYF. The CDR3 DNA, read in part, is TGTGCCAGCAGCTTAGGCGGAAGATACGAG.

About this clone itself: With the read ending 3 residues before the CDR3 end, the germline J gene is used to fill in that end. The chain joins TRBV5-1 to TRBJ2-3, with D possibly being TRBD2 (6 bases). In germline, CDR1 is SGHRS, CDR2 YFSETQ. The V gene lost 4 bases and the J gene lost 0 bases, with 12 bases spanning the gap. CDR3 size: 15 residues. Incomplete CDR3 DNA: TGCGCCAGCAGCAGGGACTTGGAGAGCACAGATACG. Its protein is CASSRDLESTDT. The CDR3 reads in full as CASSRDLESTDTQYF.

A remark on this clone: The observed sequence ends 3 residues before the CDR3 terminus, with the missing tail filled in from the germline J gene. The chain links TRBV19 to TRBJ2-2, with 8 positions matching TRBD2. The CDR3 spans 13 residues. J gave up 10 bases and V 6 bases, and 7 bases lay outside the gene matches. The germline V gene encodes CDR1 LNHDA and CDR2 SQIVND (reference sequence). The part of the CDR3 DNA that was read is TGTGCCAGTAGGAATAGCGGGATGGCGGAG. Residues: CASRNSGMAE. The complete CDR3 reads CASRNSGMAELFF.

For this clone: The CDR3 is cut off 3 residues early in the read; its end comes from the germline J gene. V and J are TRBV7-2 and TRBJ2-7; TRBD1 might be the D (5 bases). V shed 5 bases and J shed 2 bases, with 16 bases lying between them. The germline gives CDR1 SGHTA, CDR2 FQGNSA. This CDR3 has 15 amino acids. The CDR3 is CASSPGSGLTYEQYF. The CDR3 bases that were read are TGTGCCAGCAGCCCTGGGTCAGGGCTGACCTACGAG.

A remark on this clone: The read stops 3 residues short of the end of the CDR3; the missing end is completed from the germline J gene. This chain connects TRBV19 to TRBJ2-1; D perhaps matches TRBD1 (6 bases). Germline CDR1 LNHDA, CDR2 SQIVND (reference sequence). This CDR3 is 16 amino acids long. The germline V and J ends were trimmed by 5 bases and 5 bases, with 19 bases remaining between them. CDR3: CASSWTTGQIHNEQFF. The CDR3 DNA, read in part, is TGTGCCAGTAGTTGGACCACCGGACAGATTCACAATGAG.

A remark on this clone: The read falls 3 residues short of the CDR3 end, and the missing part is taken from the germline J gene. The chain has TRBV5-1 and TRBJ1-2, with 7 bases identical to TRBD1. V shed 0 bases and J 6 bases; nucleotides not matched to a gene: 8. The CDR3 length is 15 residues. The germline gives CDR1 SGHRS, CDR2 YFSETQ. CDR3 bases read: TGCGCCAGCAGCTTGGAGTGGGCAGGGGGTGATGGC. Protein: CASSLEWAGGDG. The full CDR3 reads CASSLEWAGGDGYTF. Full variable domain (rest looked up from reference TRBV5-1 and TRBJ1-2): KAGVTQTPRYLIKTRGQQVTLSCSPISGHRSVSWYQQTPGQGLQFLFEYFSETQRNKGNFPGRFSGRQFSNSRSEMNVSTLELGDSALYLCASSLEWAGGDGYTFGSGTRLTVV.

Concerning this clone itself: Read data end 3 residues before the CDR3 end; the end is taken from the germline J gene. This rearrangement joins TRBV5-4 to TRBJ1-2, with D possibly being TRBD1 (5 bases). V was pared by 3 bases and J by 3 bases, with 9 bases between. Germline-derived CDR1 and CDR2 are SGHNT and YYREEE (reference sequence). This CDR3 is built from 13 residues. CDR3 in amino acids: CASSWRGDYGYTF. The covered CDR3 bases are TGTGCCAGCAGCTGGCGGGGGGACTATGGC.

The CDR3 region is CASSLEGDEQFF. Partial CDR3 DNA: TGTGCCAGCAGCTTAGAGGGGGATGAG. The chain couples TRBV7-9 to TRBJ2-1; D may be TRBD1 (6 bases). The read ends 3 residues shy of where the CDR3 ends; the end is completed using the germline J gene. CDR1 and CDR2 from the germline V gene are SEHNR and FQNEAQ (reference sequence). This CDR3 region has 12 residues. V gave up 1 base and J gave up 8 bases, with 6 bases separating them.

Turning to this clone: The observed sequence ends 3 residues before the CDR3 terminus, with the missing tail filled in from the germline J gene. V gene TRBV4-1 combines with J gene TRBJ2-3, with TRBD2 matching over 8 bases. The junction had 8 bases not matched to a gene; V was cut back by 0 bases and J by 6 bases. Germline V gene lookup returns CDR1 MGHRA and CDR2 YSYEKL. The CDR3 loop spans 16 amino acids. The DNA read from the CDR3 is TGCGCCAGCAGCCAAGAATATCTACTAGCGGTTGATACG. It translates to CASSQEYLLAVDT. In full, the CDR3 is CASSQEYLLAVDTQYF.

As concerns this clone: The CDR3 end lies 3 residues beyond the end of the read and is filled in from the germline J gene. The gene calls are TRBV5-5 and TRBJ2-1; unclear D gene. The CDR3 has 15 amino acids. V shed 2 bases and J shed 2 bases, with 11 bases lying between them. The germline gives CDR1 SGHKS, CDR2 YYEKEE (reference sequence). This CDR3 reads CASSFATDPYNEQFF. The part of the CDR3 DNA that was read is TGTGCCAGCAGCTTCGCAACAGACCCCTACAATGAG.

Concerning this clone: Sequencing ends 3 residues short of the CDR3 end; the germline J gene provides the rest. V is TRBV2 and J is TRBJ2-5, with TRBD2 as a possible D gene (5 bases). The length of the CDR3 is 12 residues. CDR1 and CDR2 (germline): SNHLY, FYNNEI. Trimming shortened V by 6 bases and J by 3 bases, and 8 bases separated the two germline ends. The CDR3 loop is CASRSGEETQYF. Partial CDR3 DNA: TGTGCCAGCAGATCCGGGGAAGAGACC.

The CDR3 loop reads CAWRGPLGSGRAGYNEQFF. The part of the CDR3 DNA that was read is TGTGCCTGGAGGGGCCCCTTAGGTAGCGGGAGGGCCGGCTACAATGAG. The rearrangement links TRBV30 to TRBJ2-1, with 11 bases matching TRBD2. Coverage ceases 3 residues before the CDR3 finishes, and the germline J gene fills in the end. Germline V gives CDR1 GTSNPN, CDR2 SVGIG (reference sequence). The CDR3 spans 19 residues. The V gene end was trimmed by 3 bases and the J gene end by 3 bases; junction bases not matched to a gene: 16.

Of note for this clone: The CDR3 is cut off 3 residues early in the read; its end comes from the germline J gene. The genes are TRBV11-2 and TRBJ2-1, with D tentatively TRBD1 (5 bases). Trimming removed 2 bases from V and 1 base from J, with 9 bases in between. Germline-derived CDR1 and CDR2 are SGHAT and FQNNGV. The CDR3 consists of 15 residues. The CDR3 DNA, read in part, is TGTGCCAGCAGCTTACAGGGTAGTTCCTACAATGAG. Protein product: CASSLQGSSYNE. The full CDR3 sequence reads CASSLQGSSYNEQFF.